The sequence of this TCR beta chain was determined in a study of cytomegalovirus exposure and HLA in healthy donors. Study-wide context: A prior analysis found roughly 110 million unique TCR beta sequences from approximately 190 million T cells.

The PCR used 60 Vbeta and 13 Jbeta primers. Clones were sequenced by immunoSEQ multiplex PCR, and TCRdb holds only the in-frame ones, with some missing. The sample carries roughly 200,000 clones, approximately 70% recorded once. General study results and limits: Segments of the TCR beta V type were, in most cases, productive about 87% or about 30% of the time in an earlier analysis.

The germline CDR1 and CDR2 sequences are SGDLS and YYNGEE. The CDR3 has 15 amino acids. V was cut by 4 bases and J by 4 bases, with 16 bases left in between. On this clone: Its matching antigen is unknown.

This chain connects TRBV9 to TRBJ2-3; D perhaps matches TRBD2 (7 bases). This clonotype was obtained from a man aged 40-49 years in good health and CMV-seropositive. The sample comprised PBMCs. This CDR3 is CASSLGGANPDTQYF. CDR3 sequence (DNA): TGTGCCAGCAGCCTTGGGGGGGCAAACCCAGATACGCAGTATTTT.